One sample yielded the 23 T cell receptor beta chains listed below, sequenced in a study of T cells in placental villitis. Study-wide points: Placentae with villitis of unknown etiology showed clonal expansion, median clonality approximately 0.057 versus control approximately 0.006.

Their antigens are not known. The immunoSEQ assay was v4. Assay: immunoSEQ multiplex PCR; the TCRdb copy retains only in-frame clones and omits some. Found here are several hundred clones, approximately 87% of them singletons; the top ten hold 9.5% to 13%. Sample: placental tissue containing maternal and fetal cells. These receptors were collected from a human patient with villitis of unknown etiology; the placental T cells may come from both mother and fetus.

The chain links TRBV29-1 to TRBJ2-1, with D possibly being TRBD2 (6 bases). Looked up from germline, CDR1 is SQVTM and CDR2 is ANQGSEA. The CDR3 contains 14 residues. Trimming left V 5 bases short and J 3 bases short, with 14 bases between. The CDR3 is CSVLERVSYNEQFF. Written as DNA, the CDR3 is TGCAGCGTTTTAGAGCGGGTAAGCTACAATGAGCAGTTCTTC.

The chain employs TRBV6-2 or TRBV6-3 and TRBJ2-2; D gene uncertain. The CDR3 has 14 residues. V was trimmed by 5 bases and J by 1 base, leaving 8 bases between them. CDR1 and CDR2 from the germline V gene are MNHEY and SVGEGT. CDR3: CASSKPMNTGELFF. For the CDR3, the DNA is TGTGCCAGCAGTAAGCCAATGAACACCGGGGAGCTGTTTTTT.

J is TRBJ2-1 and V is TRBV5-1; 9 positions agree with TRBD2. The CDR3 contains 14 residues. The J segment lost 8 bases and the V segment lost 4 bases, leaving 7 bases of the junction unmatched. Germline lookup yields CDR1 SGHRS and CDR2 YFSETQ. CDR3 DNA sequence: TGCGCCAGCAGCCGGGGACTAGCAGGCGATGAGCAGTTCTTC. Translated: CASSRGLAGDEQFF.

The gene calls are TRBV19 and TRBJ2-1; D is perhaps TRBD1 or TRBD2 (5 bases each). Germline loops: CDR1 LNHDA, CDR2 SQIVND (reference sequence). The V end lost 2 bases, the J end lost 8 bases, and 19 bases lay between the germline ends. This CDR3 has 16 amino acids. The CDR3 sequence: CASSIIVWDDSYEQFF. CDR3 sequence (DNA): TGTGCCAGTAGTATAATTGTGTGGGACGACAGCTATGAGCAGTTCTTC.

The V call is TRBV9, the J call TRBJ2-3; 7 bases are a match to TRBD2. V dropped 0 bases and J dropped 0; count of bases not matched to a gene: 4. In germline, CDR1 is SGDLS, CDR2 YYNGEE. The CDR3 extends over 16 amino acids. The CDR3 DNA is TGTGCCAGCAGCGTAGCGGGGCGGGGGAGCACAGATACGCAGTATTTT. This sequence encodes CASSVAGRGSTDTQYF.

The chain has TRBV5-1 and TRBJ1-2; the D gene is possibly TRBD1 (5 bases). The ends were cut back, 2 bases at V and 5 bases at J, with 10 bases in the middle. Germline V gene data show CDR1 as SGHRS and CDR2 as YFSETQ. The CDR3 has 13 amino acids. CDR3 in amino acids: CASSFTGEYGYTF. The DNA for the CDR3 is TGCGCCAGCAGCTTCACAGGAGAATATGGCTACACCTTC.

The chain joins TRBV6-4 to TRBJ2-3, with unresolved D. CDR1 is MRHNA and CDR2 is SNTAGT in the germline V gene. The CDR3 contains 14 residues. The V and J ends lost 0 bases and 3 bases respectively, with 7 bases between them. The CDR3 DNA reads TGTGCCAGCAGTGACTCTGCGCGGACAGATACGCAGTATTTT. The encoded protein is CASSDSARTDTQYF.

The chain joins TRBV5-1 to TRBJ2-5; D tentatively fits TRBD1 or TRBD2 (5 bases each). Germline assignment: CDR1 SGHRS and CDR2 YFSETQ. Trimming pared 0 bases from V and 1 base from J, leaving 7 bases between. This CDR3 has 14 amino acids. CDR3 amino acids: CASSLEGTQETQYF. The CDR3 DNA sequence: TGCGCCAGCAGCTTGGAGGGGACCCAAGAGACCCAGTACTTC.

V gene TRBV7-8 combines with J gene TRBJ1-3, with D uncertain. This CDR3 is built from 15 residues. The V and J ends lost 4 bases and 0 bases respectively, with 10 bases between them. Germline CDR1 is SGHVS and CDR2 is FQNEAQ. The CDR3 nucleotides read TGTGCCAGCAGCTCCGACGGTACCTCTGGAAACACCATATATTTT. This sequence encodes CASSSDGTSGNTIYF.

Remarks on this clone: Its ends do not fully match the called genes, so a read error is possible. This chain connects TRBV7-7 to TRBJ2-3; TRBD1 matches at 7 bases. The length of the CDR3 is 15 residues. The germline gives CDR1 SSHAT, CDR2 FNYEAQ (reference sequence). The CDR3 sequence: CASSLTGISTDTQYF. The CDR3 region has the DNA TGTGCTAGCAGCCTGACAGGGATCAGCACAGATACGCAGTATTTT.

The chain is built from TRBV5-4 and TRBJ1-2, with D possibly matching TRBD1 (5 bases). Between the trimmed V and J ends, which lost 7 bases and 1 base, there was a span of 11 bases. The CDR3 has 13 residues. Germline loops: CDR1 SGHNT, CDR2 YYREEE (reference sequence). CDR3 amino acids: CASGGGSNYGYTF. The CDR3 DNA reads TGTGCCAGCGGGGGAGGGAGTAACTATGGCTACACCTTC.

The rearrangement links TRBV5-1 to TRBJ1-1, with a tentative D call TRBD1 (5 bases). V lost 1 base to trimming and J lost 5 bases, with 12 bases between them. This CDR3 has 14 residues. CDR1 SGHRS and CDR2 YFSETQ come from the germline V gene. The CDR3 DNA reads TGCGCCAGCAGCTTGTCCGGGGGACGGACTGAAGCTTTCTTT. Protein sequence: CASSLSGGRTEAFF.

The chain is built from TRBV25-1 and TRBJ2-1, with TRBD2 matching 9 bases. Germline CDR1 MGHDK, CDR2 SYGVNS. The junction had 6 bases not matched to a gene; V was cut back by 2 bases and J by 7 bases. The CDR3 runs 15 residues. The CDR3 DNA reads TGTGCCAGCAGTGAAAGGCTAGCGGGGAGTAATGAGCAGTTCTTC. Its translation: CASSERLAGSNEQFF.

This clone was detected a few times. The chain recombines TRBV7-9 with TRBJ1-1; possible D gene TRBD1, 5 bases. V lost 4 bases and J lost 2, with 11 bases in between. CDR1 is SEHNR and CDR2 is FQNEAQ in the germline V gene (reference sequence). The CDR3 is 14 residues long. The DNA for the CDR3 is TGTGCCAGCAGCTGGAGACAGCCCAACACTGAAGCTTTCTTT. It codes for CASSWRQPNTEAFF. The full variable domain, its missing parts supplied by reference TRBV7-9 and TRBJ1-1, is DTGVSQNPRHKITKRGQNVTFRCDPISEHNRLYWYRQTLGQGPEFLTYFQNEAQLEKSRLLSDRFSAERPKGSFSTLEIQRTEQGDSAMYLCASSWRQPNTEAFFGQGTRLTVV.

This clone was seen once. This rearrangement joins TRBV19 to TRBJ2-5; 11 nucleotides line up with TRBD2. V trimming: 3 bases; J trimming: 4 bases; junction bases outside the gene matches: 10. CDR1 LNHDA and CDR2 SQIVND come from the germline V gene (reference sequence). This CDR3 comprises 17 residues. CDR3 nucleotide sequence: TGTGCCAGTAGTATTCGGTCTAGCGGGGGGTCCCTAGAGACCCAGTACTTC. This sequence encodes CASSIRSSGGSLETQYF. Using reference TRBV19 and TRBJ2-5 for the parts outside the CDR3, the full variable domain is DGGITQSPKYLFRKEGQNVTLSCEQNLNHDAMYWYRQDPGQGLRLIYYSQIVNDFQKGDIAEGYSVSREKKESFPLTVTSAQKNPTAFYLCASSIRSSGGSLETQYFGPGTRLLVL.

The chain is built from TRBV6-5 and TRBJ2-7; D possibly corresponds to TRBD2 (6 bases). The CDR3 sequence is 14 residues long. The V end lost 0 bases, the J end lost 3 bases, and 9 bases lay between the germline ends. Per germline, CDR1 MNHEY and CDR2 SVGAGI. The CDR3 DNA follows: TGTGCCAGCAGTTACTCGGGACTTAACTACGAGCAGTACTTC. Translation: CASSYSGLNYEQYF.

A single count supports this clone. The chain is built from TRBV19 and TRBJ2-3; 8 bases agree with TRBD1. The CDR3 loop spans 14 amino acids. The V segment lost 6 bases and the J segment 6 bases; nucleotides outside the gene matches: 8. Germline CDR1 and CDR2: LNHDA and SQIVND (reference sequence). Written as DNA, the CDR3 is TGTGCCAGTAGAAACAGGGGGTACACCGATACGCAGTATTTT. Translating gives CASRNRGYTDTQYF.

The V and J genes are TRBV5-8 and TRBJ2-7; D is uncertain. This CDR3 contains 14 residues. Germline V gene data show CDR1 as SGHTS and CDR2 as YDEGEE. V lost 3 bases, J lost 5 bases, and 15 bases lay in between. CDR3 region: CASSSPGPYHEQYF. The CDR3 region has the DNA TGTGCCAGCAGCTCTCCCGGGCCCTACCACGAGCAGTACTTC.

The rearrangement links TRBV19 to TRBJ2-3, with TRBD2 identical over 7 bases. The germline gives CDR1 LNHDA, CDR2 SQIVND (reference sequence). The CDR3 loop spans 15 amino acids. With 3 bases clipped from V and 1 base from J, the junction kept 4 bases outside the gene matches. CDR3 DNA sequence: TGTGCCAGTAGTATCGGACTAGGGGGCACAGATACGCAGTATTTT. It is translated as CASSIGLGGTDTQYF. Complete variable domain (other parts from reference TRBV19 and TRBJ2-3): DGGITQSPKYLFRKEGQNVTLSCEQNLNHDAMYWYRQDPGQGLRLIYYSQIVNDFQKGDIAEGYSVSREKKESFPLTVTSAQKNPTAFYLCASSIGLGGTDTQYFGPGTRLTVL.

The chain carries TRBV15 and TRBJ1-5; D uncertain. The CDR3 has 14 residues. CDR1 LNHNV and CDR2 YYDKDF come from the germline V gene (reference sequence). V was cut by 0 bases and J by 4 bases, with 7 bases left in between. CDR3 sequence reads: CATSRDTQNQPQHF. DNA of the CDR3: TGTGCCACCAGCAGAGATACGCAGAATCAGCCCCAGCATTTT.

This clone was observed a few times. The chain combines TRBV7-2 with TRBJ2-5; 7 bases are a match to TRBD2. Germline assignment: CDR1 SGHTA and CDR2 FQGNSA. V shed 4 bases, J shed 5 bases, and the junction held 10 bases outside the gene matches. The CDR3 totals 15 residues. CDR3 DNA: TGTGCCAGCAGCTATCCCCGCGGGGGAGGGGAGACCCAGTACTTC. Its protein product is CASSYPRGGGETQYF.

The rearrangement links TRBV6-6 to TRBJ1-4; no definite D call. This CDR3 contains 14 residues. Germline lookup yields CDR1 MNHNY and CDR2 SVGAGI (reference sequence). V lost 7 bases, J lost 0 bases, and 9 bases lay in between. DNA for the CDR3: TGTGCCAGCAATATTCCTGCAACTAATGAAAAACTGTTTTTT. It translates to CASNIPATNEKLFF.

J is TRBJ1-1 and V is TRBV27, with unresolved D. Germline CDR1 is MNHEY and CDR2 is SMNVEV (reference sequence). This CDR3 contains 13 residues. Deletions cut 5 bases from V and 0 bases from J, with 7 bases between. The CDR3 here is CASSPLLNTEAFF. CDR3 nucleotides: TGTGCCAGCAGTCCTCTTCTGAACACTGAAGCTTTCTTT.